This T cell receptor (beta chain) was retrieved from a study of T-cell reconstitution after alpha-beta-depleted transplantation in children. Notes on the study in general: At one year after transplant, newly produced T cells mostly accounted for T-cell counts and diversity. Expanded graft clones, several hundred of them, were reportedly the source of alpha-beta T cells about two months after transplant. Some patients showed high day-60 TCRbeta diversity, which derived from surviving recipient T cells and thymic progenitors.

On this clonotype itself: Antigen unknown.

Unique molecular identifiers featured in how the TCRbeta library was prepared. TCRdb independently ran MiXCR on the PCR reads; one entry per CDR3 protein. Seen here are some 200,000 distinct CDR3 sequences, about 7% observed once, and the top ten hold roughly 6%. CDR1 is SGHRS, CDR2 YFSETQ, per germline. Deletions cut 1 base from V and 5 bases from J, with 7 bases between. The CDR3 contains 14 residues. This chain connects TRBV5-1 to TRBJ1-6; D might be TRBD1 (6 bases). The source of this sequence is a boy younger than 10 with acute lymphoblastic leukemia, due to receive a stem cell transplant. The source material was PBMCs, sampled before TCRalphabeta/CD19-depleted stem cell transplant. Here the CDR3 reads CASSLNRDNSPLHF. In nucleotides, the CDR3 is TGCGCCAGCAGCTTGAACAGGGATAATTCACCCCTCCACTTT. Complete variable domain (other parts from reference TRBV5-1 and TRBJ1-6): KAGVTQTPRYLIKTRGQQVTLSCSPISGHRSVSWYQQTPGQGLQFLFEYFSETQRNKGNFPGRFSGRQFSNSRSEMNVSTLELGDSALYLCASSLNRDNSPLHFGNGTRLTVT.